In this sample, the clone carrying this T cell receptor beta chain turned up many times. What it binds is unknown. The entry originates in a study of blood T cells in healthy people across ages. Whole-study findings and limits: Observed TCR beta diversity per million T cells went down as age went up. This fall followed a roughly linear course with age.

Germline assignment: CDR1 SGHKS and CDR2 YYEKEE (reference sequence). Trimming pared 4 bases from V and 5 bases from J, leaving 12 bases between. The CDR3 runs to 13 residues. A second PCR of about 7 to 11 cycles used a sample-barcoded 5' primer and a J-beta primer mix. TCRdb reanalysed the 5' RACE reads using MiXCR and keeps one entry per CDR3 protein. The sample lists 600,000 to 900,000 distinct CDR3 sequences, 20% to 30% seen once, with about 3% in the top ten. Another study also made use of these data, one on T cells of mothers and their children. As that report states: Each donor was one of three healthy Caucasian mothers or one of their six children. Thymic selection shapes TCR recombination output in related pairs, and it does so similarly in unrelated pairs.

The sequencing input was blood. V is TRBV5-5 and J is TRBJ2-5; D gene uncertain. This clonotype was obtained from a boy between 10 and 17 years old in good health. CDR3 nucleotides: TGTGCCAGCAGCCTCGTAGCCGTGGAGACCCAGTACTTC. Translated, it gives CASSLVAVETQYF.